This passage covers 17 T cell receptor beta chains from one sample sequenced in a study of T cell changes during pregnancy in multiple sclerosis. TCRdb keeps only in-frame clones here, not all; method: immunoSEQ multiplex PCR. Here the sample spans tens of thousands of clones, more than 85% being singletons. The sequencing used peripheral blood, collected in the first trimester of pregnancy. Receptors originate from a female donor in good health, enrolled as a control in a pregnancy study.

This rearrangement joins TRBV28 to TRBJ2-2; 8 bases line up with TRBD2. The V gene's germline CDR1 is MDHEN and CDR2 SYDVKM. The J segment lost 9 bases and the V segment lost 6 bases, leaving 15 bases of the junction unmatched. The CDR3 totals 16 residues. The CDR3 is CASRRNDKRGSRELFF. Written as DNA, the CDR3 is TGTGCCAGCAGACGTAATGATAAGCGGGGGAGCCGGGAGCTGTTTTTT.

The table lists this clone with a count of one. The chain uses TRBV18 and TRBJ2-2, with D maybe TRBD1 (6 bases). This CDR3 is built from 15 residues. Per germline, CDR1 KGHSH and CDR2 LQKENI. V was pared by 3 bases and J by 3 bases, with 11 bases between. CDR3 bases: TGTGCCAGCTCACCGGGACACTCTGACACCGGGGAGCTGTTTTTT. It yields the protein CASSPGHSDTGELFF.

This chain uses TRBV15 with TRBJ1-1; no clear D gene. The germline V gene encodes CDR1 LNHNV and CDR2 YYDKDF (reference sequence). The CDR3 sequence is 15 residues long. Trimming stripped 5 bases from V and 5 bases from J, with 18 bases between. As DNA, the CDR3 is TGTGCCACCAGCCGAGTAGCCGGGGTTGGGACTGAAGCTTTCTTT. Translated, it gives CATSRVAGVGTEAFF.

The chain is built from TRBV11-2 and TRBJ1-2, with D hard to call. CDR3 length: 16 residues. Germline V gene data show CDR1 as SGHAT and CDR2 as FQNNGV. V lost 2 bases, J lost 10 bases, and 23 bases lay in between. CDR3: CASSLPFRGSRDDYTF. The CDR3 nucleotides are TGTGCCAGCAGCTTACCCTTTAGAGGGTCTAGGGATGACTACACCTTC. Using reference TRBV11-2 and TRBJ1-2 for the parts outside the CDR3, the full variable domain is EAGVAQSPRYKIIEKRQSVAFWCNPISGHATLYWYQQILGQGPKLLIQFQNNGVVDDSQLPKDRFSAERLKGVDSTLKIQPAKLEDSAVYLCASSLPFRGSRDDYTFGSGTRLTVV.

In this sample, this clone is medium-sized. The V and J genes are TRBV2 and TRBJ1-2, with 8 positions matching TRBD1. The germline CDR1 and CDR2 sequences are SNHLY and FYNNEI. V dropped 11 bases and J dropped 8; count of bases not matched to a gene: 10. This CDR3 is built from 12 residues. The CDR3 sequence: CAALDRVEGYTF. CDR3 nucleotides: TGTGCCGCTCTGGACAGGGTGGAGGGCTACACCTTC.

The rearrangement joins TRBV11-2 to TRBJ1-2; unclear D gene. Trimming left V 0 bases short and J 2 bases short, with 13 bases between. The CDR3 extends over 16 amino acids. CDR1 and CDR2 (germline): SGHAT, FQNNGV. The CDR3 loop reads CASSLEGRRGNYGYTF. The CDR3 coding sequence is TGTGCCAGCAGCTTAGAAGGTCGGCGGGGAAACTATGGCTACACCTTC.

The chain links TRBV4-3 to TRBJ2-7; D possibly corresponds to TRBD2 (6 bases). The germline CDR1 and CDR2 sequences are LGHNA and YSLEER. V lost 3 bases to trimming and J lost 0 bases, with 18 bases between them. The CDR3 consists of 17 residues. CDR3 protein: CASSQGGAGASSYEQYF. The CDR3 coding sequence is TGCGCCAGCAGCCAGGGTGGAGCGGGTGCAAGCTCCTACGAGCAGTACTTC.

The chain recombines TRBV4-1 with TRBJ1-1; D not resolved. With 0 bases removed from V and 2 bases from J, the gap between germline ends came to 7 bases. Germline assignment: CDR1 MGHRA and CDR2 YSYEKL. CDR3 length: 14 residues. The CDR3 loop is CASSQDGRNTEAFF. The DNA of the CDR3 is TGCGCCAGCAGCCAAGATGGGCGCAACACTGAAGCTTTCTTT.

This clone was found once. The chain recombines TRBV29-1 with TRBJ2-1, with TRBD2 matching over 7 bases. The CDR3 is 17 residues long. The germline V gene has CDR1 SQVTM and CDR2 ANQGSEA. The V segment lost 3 bases and the J segment 4 bases; nucleotides outside the gene matches: 15. CDR3 DNA: TGCAGCGTTGATTTAGGGGTACGCGGGGGAGCGTACAATGAGCAGTTCTTC. Its translation: CSVDLGVRGGAYNEQFF.

The chain couples TRBV6-7 to TRBJ1-1; 8 bases agree with TRBD1. TRBV6-7 is annotated as an ORF whose role is uncertain. V dropped 3 bases and J dropped 4; count of bases not matched to a gene: 10. CDR3 length: 16 residues. CDR3 region: CASSYGQGRAATEAFF. In DNA form, the CDR3 reads TGTGCCAGCAGTTATGGACAGGGTAGGGCTGCCACTGAAGCTTTCTTT.

This clone has only one observation. The V gene is TRBV18, the J gene TRBJ2-5; TRBD1 matches at 8 bases. CDR3 size: 14 residues. After removal of 5 bases from V and 1 base from J, the junction contained 3 bases not matched to a gene. In germline, CDR1 is KGHSH, CDR2 LQKENI. The CDR3 reads CASSMGQVQETQYF. CDR3 DNA sequence: TGTGCCAGCTCAATGGGACAGGTCCAAGAGACCCAGTACTTC.

This chain connects TRBV5-6 to TRBJ2-7; D unresolved. This CDR3 is built from 14 residues. V lost 0 bases and J 0 bases, leaving 7 bases between the germline ends. CDR1 and CDR2 from the germline V gene are SGHDT and YYEEEE. The CDR3 DNA sequence: TGTGCCAGCAGCTTGGTCAACAGCTCCTACGAGCAGTACTTC. Amino acids: CASSLVNSSYEQYF.

CDR3 in DNA: TGTGCCATCAGTGAAGGGGGGGGCTACAATGAGCAGTTCTTC. The encoded protein is CAISEGGGYNEQFF. The chain has TRBV10-3 and TRBJ2-1; D possibly corresponds to TRBD2 (7 bases). CDR1 is ENHRY and CDR2 is SYGVKD in the germline V gene. The CDR3 extends over 14 amino acids. Trimming took off 3 bases at V and 3 bases at J, with 9 bases between the two ends.

The table lists this clone with a count of one. The chain employs TRBV29-1 and TRBJ1-2; D not certain. Trimming took off 4 bases at V and 4 bases at J, with 13 bases between the two ends. This CDR3 has 13 residues. Germline V CDR1 and CDR2: SQVTM, ANQGSEA. The chain's CDR3 is CSVVEGGSYGYTF. The CDR3 DNA is TGCAGCGTTGTGGAGGGAGGTAGCTATGGCTACACCTTC.

This clone was found once. This rearrangement joins TRBV4-1 to TRBJ1-1, with 7 bases fitting TRBD1. With V trimmed by 4 bases and J by 6 bases, 11 bases remained unmatched. CDR1 is MGHRA, CDR2 YSYEKL, per germline. The CDR3 contains 15 residues. The CDR3 protein is CASSLRQGGQSEAFF. CDR3 in DNA: TGCGCCAGCAGCCTAAGACAGGGAGGACAATCTGAAGCTTTCTTT.

The genes are TRBV4-3 and TRBJ1-2, with D uncertain. V gave up 1 base and J gave up 4 bases, with 13 bases separating them. Germline V gives CDR1 LGHNA, CDR2 YSLEER. The CDR3 consists of 15 residues. CDR3 amino acids: CASSQGTSGFYGYTF. CDR3 DNA: TGCGCCAGCAGCCAAGGTACTTCGGGATTCTATGGCTACACCTTC.

The chain combines TRBV5-1 with TRBJ2-3; possibly TRBD2 for D (6 bases). V lost 1 base and J lost 10, with 19 bases in between. Germline values: CDR1 SGHRS, CDR2 YFSETQ. The CDR3 runs to 15 residues. This CDR3 reads CASSLWLGRWPAQYF. CDR3 DNA: TGCGCCAGCAGCTTGTGGCTGGGGAGGTGGCCAGCGCAGTATTTT.